The next 20 T cell receptor beta chains were all read from a single sample in a study of OX40 agonist ivuxolimab in advanced cancers. The library relied on the immunoSEQ multiplex PCR assay. The source is immuneACCESS, and TCRdb retained only in-frame sequences with V and J called. Part of the clones is not carried over; for the studies checked, unresolved V genes explain less than half of this, and the remainder is unexplained. In all, the sample holds approximately 70,000 clones, and 80% to 95% of those were seen once. The biggest ten clones account for over 4.5% of the sample. The sequencing here drew on CD4+ or CD8+ T cells sorted from blood, taken in a trial of the OX40 agonist ivuxolimab. The receptors were gathered from an adult with an advanced solid tumor such as melanoma, head and neck, liver or kidney cancer.

The chain is built from TRBV13 and TRBJ1-1; tentative D call: TRBD1 (5 bases). The CDR3 sequence is 14 residues long. The germline CDR1 and CDR2 sequences are PRHDT and FYEKMQ (reference sequence). V lost 0 bases and J lost 4, with 9 bases in between. Here the CDR3 reads CASSLGPGSTEAFF. The CDR3, as DNA: TGTGCCAGCAGCTTAGGGCCAGGGAGCACTGAAGCTTTCTTT.

The chain is built from TRBV28 and TRBJ2-7; D is ambiguous. The V end lost 6 bases, the J end lost 6 bases, and 9 bases lay between the germline ends. The CDR3 totals 11 residues. Per germline, CDR1 MDHEN and CDR2 SYDVKM. The CDR3 DNA is TGTGCCAGCAGCCTAAGCGCCGAGCAGTACTTC. It translates to CASSLSAEQYF.

The rearrangement uses TRBV19 and TRBJ1-5; D gene unclear. The CDR3 consists of 12 residues. Per the germline V gene, CDR1 is LNHDA and CDR2 is SQIVND (reference sequence). V was pared by 1 base and J by 7 bases, with 5 bases between. CDR3 loop: CASSIGSQPQHF. In DNA form, the CDR3 reads TGTGCCAGTAGTATAGGGTCCCAGCCCCAGCATTTT.

This clone was seen once. The chain links TRBV11-2 to TRBJ1-4; D remains unclear. Looked up from germline, CDR1 is SGHAT and CDR2 is FQNNGV. The CDR3 is 15 residues long. V was shortened by 6 bases and J by 0 bases, with 11 bases between the two germline ends. The CDR3 is CASRESFTTNEKLFF. CDR3 coding DNA: TGTGCCAGCAGAGAGAGTTTCACAACTAATGAAAAACTGTTTTTT. Variable domain in full (rest from reference TRBV11-2 and TRBJ1-4): EAGVAQSPRYKIIEKRQSVAFWCNPISGHATLYWYQQILGQGPKLLIQFQNNGVVDDSQLPKDRFSAERLKGVDSTLKIQPAKLEDSAVYLCASRESFTTNEKLFFGSGTQLSVL.

The CDR3 loop is CASSLPGQLSYEQYF. As DNA, the CDR3 is TGTGCCAGCAGCTTGCCGGGACAGTTATCCTACGAGCAGTACTTC. The chain joins TRBV5-6 to TRBJ2-7; TRBD1 aligns across 7 bases. With V trimmed by 1 base and J by 1 base, 5 bases remained unmatched. Germline values: CDR1 SGHDT, CDR2 YYEEEE. The CDR3 runs 15 residues.

The chain has TRBV19 and TRBJ2-7; D remains ambiguous. The germline V gene has CDR1 LNHDA and CDR2 SQIVND (reference sequence). Trimming cost V 5 bases and J 7 bases, with 18 bases left between them. The length of the CDR3 is 14 residues. In DNA form, the CDR3 reads TGTGCCAGTAGTGAGGAAGGTGTATACGTAGAGCAGTACTTC. Protein sequence: CASSEEGVYVEQYF.

The chain employs TRBV19 and TRBJ2-7; D may be TRBD2 (5 bases). In germline, CDR1 is LNHDA, CDR2 SQIVND (reference sequence). Trimming took 3 bases from V and 0 from J, leaving 12 bases between them. This CDR3 is 15 amino acids long. The CDR3 protein is CASSILGGSSYEQYF. The CDR3 bases are TGTGCCAGTAGTATTTTAGGTGGGAGCTCCTACGAGCAGTACTTC. Looking up the rest from reference TRBV19 and TRBJ2-7 gives the full variable domain: DGGITQSPKYLFRKEGQNVTLSCEQNLNHDAMYWYRQDPGQGLRLIYYSQIVNDFQKGDIAEGYSVSREKKESFPLTVTSAQKNPTAFYLCASSILGGSSYEQYFGPGTRLTVT.

This chain joins TRBV6-5 and TRBJ2-7, with D tentatively TRBD1 or TRBD2 (6 bases each). The CDR3 runs to 16 residues. The germline gives CDR1 MNHEY, CDR2 SVGAGI. Trimming removed 0 bases from V and 2 bases from J, with 14 bases in between. CDR3 sequence reads: CASSYSTGAITYEQYF. CDR3 bases: TGTGCCAGCAGTTACTCAACGGGGGCCATCACCTACGAGCAGTACTTC.

V usage is TRBV7-2 and J usage is TRBJ2-2, with D tentatively TRBD2 (6 bases). Trimming pared 1 base from V and 6 bases from J, leaving 9 bases between. This CDR3 contains 14 residues. Germline-derived CDR1 and CDR2 are SGHTA and FQGNSA. CDR3 DNA: TGTGCCAGCAGCTTAGTTGGAGGGCCCGGGGAGCTGTTTTTT. It specifies CASSLVGGPGELFF.

CDR3 coding DNA: TGTGCCAGCAGCGTAGGAGAGGGAGGGACCACAGATACGCAGTATTTT. Amino acids: CASSVGEGGTTDTQYF. V and J are TRBV9 and TRBJ2-3; 7 bases match TRBD2. V was pared by 0 bases and J by 2 bases, with 6 bases of the junction left unmatched. The CDR3 totals 16 residues. Germline CDR1 SGDLS, CDR2 YYNGEE.

The J gene is TRBJ2-3, the V gene TRBV28, with TRBD2 identical over 13 bases. Germline CDR1 and CDR2: MDHEN and SYDVKM. The V and J ends lost 6 bases and 3 bases, in that order; junction bases with no gene match: 3. This CDR3 is built from 15 residues. The CDR3, as DNA: TGTGCCAGCAGCTTACTAGCGGGAGGGACAGATACGCAGTATTTT. Translating it yields CASSLLAGGTDTQYF. The full variable domain, completed using reference TRBV28 and TRBJ2-3, is DVKVTQSSRYLVKRTGEKVFLECVQDMDHENMFWYRQDPGLGLRLIYFSYDVKMKEKGDIPEGYSVSREKKERFSLILESASTNQTSMYLCASSLLAGGTDTQYFGPGTRLTVL.

The V and J genes are TRBV19 and TRBJ1-1; 8 nucleotides agree with TRBD1. V dropped 4 bases and J dropped 3; count of bases not matched to a gene: 7. The germline V gene encodes CDR1 LNHDA and CDR2 SQIVND (reference sequence). CDR3 length: 15 amino acids. Here the CDR3 reads CASSRPGQVDTEAFF. DNA of the CDR3: TGTGCCAGTAGTAGGCCGGGACAGGTGGACACTGAAGCTTTCTTT.

The chain carries TRBV9 and TRBJ2-7; D is unresolved. V lost 0 bases and J lost 2, with 9 bases in between. CDR3 size: 14 residues. CDR1 and CDR2 (germline): SGDLS, YYNGEE. The CDR3 sequence: CASSVGQTPYEQYF. CDR3 DNA: TGTGCCAGCAGCGTAGGGCAGACCCCCTACGAGCAGTACTTC.

The V call is TRBV14, the J call TRBJ1-2, with 7 bases matching TRBD1. Germline V gene data show CDR1 as SGHDN and CDR2 as FVKESK. V shed 1 base, J shed 0 bases, and the junction held 5 bases outside the gene matches. The CDR3 spans 16 residues. Written as DNA, the CDR3 is TGTGCCAGCAGCCAAGCATACGGGACAGCTAACTATGGCTACACCTTC. Translated, it gives CASSQAYGTANYGYTF.

This chain uses TRBV27 with TRBJ1-1; D is undetermined. Germline CDR1 MNHEY, CDR2 SMNVEV (reference sequence). The CDR3 sequence is 14 residues long. V lost 1 base, J lost 2 bases, and 8 bases lay in between. The CDR3 protein is CASSLLGKNTEAFF. DNA of the CDR3: TGTGCCAGCAGTTTATTGGGCAAAAACACTGAAGCTTTCTTT.

The chain couples TRBV9 to TRBJ2-7, with a weak D call TRBD2 (5 bases). Per the germline V gene, CDR1 is SGDLS and CDR2 is YYNGEE. The V end lost 3 bases, the J end lost 4 bases, and 17 bases lay between the germline ends. The CDR3 runs 15 residues. The CDR3 spells CASSDPSSGRYEQYF. The CDR3 bases are TGTGCCAGCAGCGACCCCTCGTCGGGGAGATACGAGCAGTACTTC.

The rearrangement uses TRBV7-9 and TRBJ2-7; D call uncertain. Looked up from germline, CDR1 is SEHNR and CDR2 is FQNEAQ (reference sequence). The CDR3 runs to 15 residues. The ends were cut back, 5 bases at V and 0 bases at J, with 14 bases in the middle. Here the CDR3 reads CASSQELRSSYEQYF. CDR3 coding DNA: TGTGCCAGCAGCCAAGAATTGAGGAGCTCCTACGAGCAGTACTTC.

This sequence joins TRBV6-6 and TRBJ2-7, with 10 bases fitting TRBD1. The CDR3 extends over 16 amino acids. J was trimmed by 2 bases and V by 2 bases; bases with no gene match: 6. Germline CDR1 reads MNHNY; CDR2 reads SVGAGI (reference sequence). CDR3 sequence: CASSYDRDRGPYEQYF. For the CDR3, the DNA is TGTGCCAGCAGTTACGACCGGGACAGGGGCCCCTACGAGCAGTACTTC.

The V gene is TRBV2, the J gene TRBJ2-5; 12 positions match TRBD2. The ends lost 6 bases at V and 0 bases at J; junction bases unmatched: 5. Per germline, CDR1 SNHLY and CDR2 FYNNEI. The CDR3 sequence is 16 residues long. The CDR3 here is CASSHRTSGDQETQYF. CDR3 DNA sequence: TGTGCCAGCAGCCACCGGACTAGCGGGGACCAAGAGACCCAGTACTTC.

This sequence joins TRBV29-1 and TRBJ1-1; the match to TRBD1 covers 9 bases. With V trimmed by 6 bases and J by 4 bases, 12 bases remained unmatched. This CDR3 is 15 amino acids long. Germline values: CDR1 SQVTM, CDR2 ANQGSEA. The CDR3 coding sequence is TGCAGCGTGTTCCCAGGGACAGGGTCAGGCACTGAAGCTTTCTTT. Protein sequence: CSVFPGTGSGTEAFF.